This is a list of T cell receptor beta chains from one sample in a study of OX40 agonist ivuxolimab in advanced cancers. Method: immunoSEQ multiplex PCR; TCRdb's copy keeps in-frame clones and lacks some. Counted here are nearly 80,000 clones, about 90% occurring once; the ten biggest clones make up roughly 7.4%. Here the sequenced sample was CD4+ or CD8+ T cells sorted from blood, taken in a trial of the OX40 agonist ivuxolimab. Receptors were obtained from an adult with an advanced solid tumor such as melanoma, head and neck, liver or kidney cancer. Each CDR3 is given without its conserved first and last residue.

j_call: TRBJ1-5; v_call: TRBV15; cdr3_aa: ATSNPKTGSNQPQH
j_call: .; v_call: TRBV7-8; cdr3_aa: ASSLPPMGLAGGYEQY
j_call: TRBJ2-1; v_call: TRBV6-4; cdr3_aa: ASSDRGFSSYNEQF
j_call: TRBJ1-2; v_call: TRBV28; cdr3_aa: ASRGEGFFGYT
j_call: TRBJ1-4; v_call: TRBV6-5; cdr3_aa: ASSYDRPTNEKLF
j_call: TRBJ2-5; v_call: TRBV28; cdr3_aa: ASSGFLAGTQETQY
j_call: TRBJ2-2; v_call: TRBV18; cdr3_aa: ASSPPSGGQRNTGELF
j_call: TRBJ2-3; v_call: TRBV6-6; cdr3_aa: ASAGLAGVGTDTQY
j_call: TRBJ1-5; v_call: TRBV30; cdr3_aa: AWSVTSGKNQPQH
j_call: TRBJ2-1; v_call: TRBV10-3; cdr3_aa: AIGSISNEQF
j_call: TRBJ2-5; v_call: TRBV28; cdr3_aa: ASSLGGRGGETQY
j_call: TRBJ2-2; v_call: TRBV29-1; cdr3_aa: SVGGARELF
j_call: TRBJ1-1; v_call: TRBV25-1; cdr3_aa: ASTSRQGVNTEAF
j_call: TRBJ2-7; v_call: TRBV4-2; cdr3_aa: ASSQDLREHHEQY